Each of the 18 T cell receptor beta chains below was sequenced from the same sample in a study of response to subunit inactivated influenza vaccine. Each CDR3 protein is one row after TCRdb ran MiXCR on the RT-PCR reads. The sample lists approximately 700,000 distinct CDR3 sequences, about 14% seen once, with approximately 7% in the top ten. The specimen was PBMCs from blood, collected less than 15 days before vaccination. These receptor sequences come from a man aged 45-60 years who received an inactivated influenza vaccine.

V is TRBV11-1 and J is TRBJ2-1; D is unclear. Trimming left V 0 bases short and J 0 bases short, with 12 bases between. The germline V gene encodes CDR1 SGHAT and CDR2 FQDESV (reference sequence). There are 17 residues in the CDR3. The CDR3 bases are TGTGCCAGCAGCTTAGCGCCGGGCGGAAGCTCCTACAATGAGCAGTTCTTC. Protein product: CASSLAPGGSSYNEQFF. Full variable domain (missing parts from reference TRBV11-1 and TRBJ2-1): EAEVAQSPRYKITEKSQAVAFWCDPISGHATLYWYRQILGQGPELLVQFQDESVVDDSQLPKDRFSAERLKGVDSTLKIQPAELGDSAMYLCASSLAPGGSSYNEQFFGPGTRLTVL.

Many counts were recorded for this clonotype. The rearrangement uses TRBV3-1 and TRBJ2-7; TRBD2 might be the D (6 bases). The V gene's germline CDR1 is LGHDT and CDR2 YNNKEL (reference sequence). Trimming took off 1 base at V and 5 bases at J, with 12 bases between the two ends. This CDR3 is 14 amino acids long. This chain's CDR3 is CASSQAGVINEQYF. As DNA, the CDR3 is TGTGCCAGCAGCCAAGCGGGAGTTATCAACGAGCAGTACTTC.

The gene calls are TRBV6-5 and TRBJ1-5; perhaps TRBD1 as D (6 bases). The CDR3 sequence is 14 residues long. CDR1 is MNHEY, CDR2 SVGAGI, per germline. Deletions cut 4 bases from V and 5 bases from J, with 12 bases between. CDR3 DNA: TGTGCCAGCAGTTGGGACAAATCGGATCAGCCCCAGCATTTT. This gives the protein CASSWDKSDQPQHF.

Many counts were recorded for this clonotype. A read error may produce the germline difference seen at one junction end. The CDR3 protein is CASSLGAGGYEQYF. In DNA form, the CDR3 reads TGTGCCAGCAGCTTAGGAGCAGGGGGCTACGAGCAGTACTTC. The V and J genes are TRBV5-1 and TRBJ2-7; the match to TRBD1 covers 7 bases. This CDR3 has 14 residues. Germline loops: CDR1 SGHRS, CDR2 YFSETQ.

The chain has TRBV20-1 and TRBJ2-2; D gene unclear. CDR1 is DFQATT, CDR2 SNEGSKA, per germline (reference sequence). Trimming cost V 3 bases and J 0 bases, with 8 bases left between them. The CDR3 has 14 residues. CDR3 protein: CSARKGTNTGELFF. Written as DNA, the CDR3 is TGCAGTGCTAGGAAGGGCACGAACACCGGGGAGCTGTTTTTT.

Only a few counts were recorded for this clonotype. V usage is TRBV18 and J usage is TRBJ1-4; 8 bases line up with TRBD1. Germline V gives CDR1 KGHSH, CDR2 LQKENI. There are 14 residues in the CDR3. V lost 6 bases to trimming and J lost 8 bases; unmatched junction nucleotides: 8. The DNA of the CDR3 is TGTGCCAGCTCGCGGACAGGGTCCGGCGAAAAACTGTTTTTT. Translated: CASSRTGSGEKLFF.

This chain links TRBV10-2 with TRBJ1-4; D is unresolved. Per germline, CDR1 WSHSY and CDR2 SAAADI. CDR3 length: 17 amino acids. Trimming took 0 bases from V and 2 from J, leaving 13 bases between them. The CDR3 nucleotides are TGCGCCAGCAGTGAGTCGACCCTCTGGCGGACTAATGAAAAACTGTTTTTT. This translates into CASSESTLWRTNEKLFF.

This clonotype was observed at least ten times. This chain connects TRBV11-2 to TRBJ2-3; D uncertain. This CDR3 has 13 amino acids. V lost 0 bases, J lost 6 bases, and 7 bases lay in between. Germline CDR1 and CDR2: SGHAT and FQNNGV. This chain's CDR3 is CASSLDLWDTQYF. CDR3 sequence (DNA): TGTGCCAGCAGCTTAGATCTTTGGGATACGCAGTATTTT. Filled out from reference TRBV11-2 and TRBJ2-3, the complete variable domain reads EAGVAQSPRYKIIEKRQSVAFWCNPISGHATLYWYQQILGQGPKLLIQFQNNGVVDDSQLPKDRFSAERLKGVDSTLKIQPAKLEDSAVYLCASSLDLWDTQYFGPGTRLTVL.

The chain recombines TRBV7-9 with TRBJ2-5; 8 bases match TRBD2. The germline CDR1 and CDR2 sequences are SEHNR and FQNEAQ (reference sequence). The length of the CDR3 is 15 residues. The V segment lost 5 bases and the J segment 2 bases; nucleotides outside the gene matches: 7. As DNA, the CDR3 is TGTGCCAGCAGCGTTAGCGGGATTGGGCAAGAGACCCAGTACTTC. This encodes CASSVSGIGQETQYF.

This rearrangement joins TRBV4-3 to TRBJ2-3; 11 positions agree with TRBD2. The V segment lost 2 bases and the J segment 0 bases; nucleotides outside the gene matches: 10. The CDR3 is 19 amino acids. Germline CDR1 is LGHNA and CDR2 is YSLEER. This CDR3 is CASSQKGRLAGGSTDTQYF. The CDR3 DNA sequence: TGCGCCAGCAGCCAAAAGGGACGGTTAGCGGGGGGGAGCACAGATACGCAGTATTTT.

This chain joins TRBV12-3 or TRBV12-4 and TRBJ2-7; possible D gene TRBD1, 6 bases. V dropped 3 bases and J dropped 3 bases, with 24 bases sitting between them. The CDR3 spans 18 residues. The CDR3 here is CASSLSLGAGVISYEQYF. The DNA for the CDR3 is TGTGCCAGCAGTTTGTCTTTGGGGGCAGGGGTGATAAGCTACGAGCAGTACTTC.

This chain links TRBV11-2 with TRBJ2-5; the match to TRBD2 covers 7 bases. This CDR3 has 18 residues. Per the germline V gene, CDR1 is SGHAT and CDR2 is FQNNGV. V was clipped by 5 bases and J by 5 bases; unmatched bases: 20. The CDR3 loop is CASSPGSGGPPFRETQYF. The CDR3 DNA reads TGTGCCAGCAGCCCCGGTTCGGGGGGTCCACCATTTCGGGAGACCCAGTACTTC.

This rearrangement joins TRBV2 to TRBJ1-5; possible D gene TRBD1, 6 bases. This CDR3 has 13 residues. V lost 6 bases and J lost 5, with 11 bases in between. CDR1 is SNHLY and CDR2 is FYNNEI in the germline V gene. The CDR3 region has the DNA TGTGCCAGCAGGCGAGGGGGAGATCAGCCCCAGCATTTT. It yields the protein CASRRGGDQPQHF.

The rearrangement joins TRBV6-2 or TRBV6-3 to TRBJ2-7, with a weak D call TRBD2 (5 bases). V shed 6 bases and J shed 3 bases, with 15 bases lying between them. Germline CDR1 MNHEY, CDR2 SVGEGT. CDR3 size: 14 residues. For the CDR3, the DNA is TGTGCCAGCAGCCCATTGATTGGGAGCTACGAGCAGTACTTC. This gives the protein CASSPLIGSYEQYF.

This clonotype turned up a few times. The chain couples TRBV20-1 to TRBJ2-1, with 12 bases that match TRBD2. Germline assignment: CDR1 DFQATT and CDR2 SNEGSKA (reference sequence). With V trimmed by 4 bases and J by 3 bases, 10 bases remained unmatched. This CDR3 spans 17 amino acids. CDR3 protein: CSATAPGLAGGYNEQFF. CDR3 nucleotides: TGCAGTGCTACGGCTCCGGGACTAGCGGGTGGCTACAATGAGCAGTTCTTC.

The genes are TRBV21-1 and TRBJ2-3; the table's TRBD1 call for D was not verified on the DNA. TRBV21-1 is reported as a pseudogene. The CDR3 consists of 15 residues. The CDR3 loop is CASTLRRGGTDTQYF. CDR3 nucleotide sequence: TGTGCCAGCACTCTACGCCGGGGGGGCACAGATACGCAGTATTTT.

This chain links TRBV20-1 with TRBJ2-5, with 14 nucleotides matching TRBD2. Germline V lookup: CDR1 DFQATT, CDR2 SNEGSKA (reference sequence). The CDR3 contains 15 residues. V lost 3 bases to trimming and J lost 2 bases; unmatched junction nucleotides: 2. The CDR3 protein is CSASGTSGGQETQYF. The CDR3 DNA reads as TGCAGTGCTAGCGGGACTAGCGGGGGTCAAGAGACCCAGTACTTC.

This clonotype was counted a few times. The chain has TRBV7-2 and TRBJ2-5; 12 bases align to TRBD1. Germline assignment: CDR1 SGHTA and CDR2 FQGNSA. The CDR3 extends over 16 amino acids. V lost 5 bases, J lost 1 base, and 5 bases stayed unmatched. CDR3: CASSRRDRGLQETQYF. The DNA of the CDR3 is TGTGCCAGCAGCAGGAGGGACAGGGGGCTCCAAGAGACCCAGTACTTC.